This TCR beta chain was identified in a study of CD8 T cells in Susac syndrome. CD8+ and CD4+ T cells circulating in blood were sequenced for TCR beta. Negative magnetic isolation gave CD8+ and CD4+ cells; FACS enriched CD8+ TEMRA. J lost 8 bases, V lost 4 bases, and 8 bases had no gene match. The CDR3 is 16 residues long. In germline, CDR1 is SGHDN, CDR2 FVKESK. Random hexamers served to reverse transcribe roughly 0.5 to 1 ug RNA. An immunoSEQ multiplex PCR generated amplified TCR beta CDR3 products spanning 54 Vbeta and 13 Jbeta. Using its own MiXCR run on the immunoSEQ multiplex PCR reads, TCRdb lists one record per CDR3 protein. Among 350,000 to 550,000 distinct CDR3 sequences listed, approximately 89% were seen once.

The source material was CD8+ T cells from PBMCs. This clonotype originated in a human donor with multiple sclerosis. This sequence joins TRBV14 and TRBJ1-6, with 10 bases identical to TRBD1. This chain's CDR3 is CASSLTSGTGDSPLHF. The CDR3 DNA follows: TGTGCCAGCAGCCTTACCTCCGGGACAGGGGATTCACCCCTCCACTTT.